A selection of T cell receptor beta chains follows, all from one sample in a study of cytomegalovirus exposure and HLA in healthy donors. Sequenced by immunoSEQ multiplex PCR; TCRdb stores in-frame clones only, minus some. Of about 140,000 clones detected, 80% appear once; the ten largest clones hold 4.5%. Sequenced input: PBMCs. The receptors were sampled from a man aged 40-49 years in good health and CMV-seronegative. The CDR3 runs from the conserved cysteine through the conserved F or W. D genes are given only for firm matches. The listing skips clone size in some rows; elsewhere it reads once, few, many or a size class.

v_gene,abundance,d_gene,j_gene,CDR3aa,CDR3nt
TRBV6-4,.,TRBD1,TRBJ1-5,CASSEQGGNQPQHF,TGTGCCAGCAGTGAACAGGGGGGGAATCAGCCCCAGCATTTT
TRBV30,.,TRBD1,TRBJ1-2,CAWSPRGGFGYTF,TGTGCCTGGAGCCCCCGAGGGGGCTTTGGCTACACCTTC
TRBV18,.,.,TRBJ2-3,CASSPFGGAPSTDTQYF,TGTGCCAGCTCACCGTTCGGCGGGGCCCCTAGCACAGATACGCAGTATTTT
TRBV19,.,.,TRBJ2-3,CASSIAGGATDTQYF,TGTGCCAGTAGTATAGCGGGCGGGGCCACAGATACGCAGTATTTT
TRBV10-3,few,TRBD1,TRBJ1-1,CAISETGELLNTEAFF,TGTGCCATCAGTGAGACAGGGGAGTTGTTGAACACTGAAGCTTTCTTT
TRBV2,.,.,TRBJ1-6,CASILEAQAPNSPLHF,TGTGCCAGCATTCTGGAGGCGCAGGCCCCTAATTCACCCCTCCACTTT
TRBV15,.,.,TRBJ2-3,CATSRATGNTDTQYF,TGTGCCACCAGCAGAGCTACAGGGAACACAGATACGCAGTATTTT
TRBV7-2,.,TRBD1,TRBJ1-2,CASSLGMSGGYGYTF,TGTGCCAGCAGCTTAGGGATGTCAGGGGGCTATGGCTACACCTTC
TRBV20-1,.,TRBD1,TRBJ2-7,CSARQGREQYF,TGCAGTGCAAGACAGGGGCGCGAGCAGTACTTC
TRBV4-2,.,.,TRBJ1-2,CASSQDMGGHYGYTF,TGTGCCAGCAGCCAAGATATGGGGGGGCACTATGGCTACACCTTC
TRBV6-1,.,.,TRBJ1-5,CASRQQQGWGQPQHF,TGTGCCAGCAGGCAACAGCAGGGCTGGGGCCAGCCCCAGCATTTT
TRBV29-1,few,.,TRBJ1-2,CSVESLNYGYTF,TGCAGCGTTGAATCCCTTAACTATGGCTACACCTTC
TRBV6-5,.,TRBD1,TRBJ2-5,CASRPGGAGPETQYF,TGTGCCAGCAGACCAGGGGGCGCCGGTCCAGAGACCCAGTACTTC
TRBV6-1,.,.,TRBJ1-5,CASSERGSNQPQHF,TGTGCCAGCAGTGAAAGGGGCAGTAATCAGCCCCAGCATTTT
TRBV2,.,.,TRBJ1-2,CASSAEGYEGGYTF,TGTGCCAGCAGTGCGGAGGGTTATGAGGGTGGCTACACCTTC
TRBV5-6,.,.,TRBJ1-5,CASSQRVYSNQPQHF,TGTGCCAGCTCCCAGAGGGTTTATAGCAATCAGCCCCAGCATTTT
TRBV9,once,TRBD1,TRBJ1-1,CASSRIDRVDTEAFF,TGTGCCAGCAGCCGAATAGACAGGGTAGACACTGAAGCTTTCTTT
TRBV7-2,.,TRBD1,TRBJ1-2,CASSLDSPGQGRYGYTF,TGTGCCAGCAGCTTAGATTCCCCTGGACAGGGAAGATACGGCTACACCTTC
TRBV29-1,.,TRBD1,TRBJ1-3,CSVEDTGTASGNTIYF,TGCAGCGTTGAAGATACCGGGACAGCCTCTGGAAACACCATATATTTT
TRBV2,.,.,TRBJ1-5,CASSETRWGWGTGDSRSWQPQHF,TGTGCCAGCAGTGAAACTCGTTGGGGTTGGGGGACGGGAGACTCCCGGTCGTGGCAGCCCCAGCATTTT
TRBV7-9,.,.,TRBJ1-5,CASSKTGYNQPQHF,TGTGCCAGCAGCAAAACAGGGTATAATCAGCCCCAGCATTTT
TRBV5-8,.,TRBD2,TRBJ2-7,CASRIPSGGNYEQYF,TGTGCCAGCAGGATCCCTAGCGGGGGCAACTACGAGCAGTACTTC
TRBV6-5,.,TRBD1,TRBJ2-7,CASSYAGQGVSYEQYF,TGTGCCAGCAGTTACGCGGGACAGGGGGTATCCTACGAGCAGTACTTC
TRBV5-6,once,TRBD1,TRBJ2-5,CASSFRAGTGQETQYF,TGTGCCAGCAGCTTCAGAGCCGGGACAGGCCAAGAGACCCAGTACTTC
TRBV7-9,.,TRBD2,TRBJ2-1,CASSLGGGAYNEQFF,TGTGCCAGCAGCTTAGGCGGGGGGGCCTACAATGAGCAGTTCTTC
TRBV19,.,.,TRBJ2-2,CASLSLRSNTGELFF,TGTGCCAGTTTAAGTCTACGATCGAACACCGGGGAGCTGTTTTTT
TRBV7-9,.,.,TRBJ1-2,CASSLEVPGAYGYTF,TGTGCCAGCAGCTTAGAAGTTCCAGGGGCCTATGGCTACACCTTC
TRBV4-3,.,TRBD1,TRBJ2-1,CASSQDLGTAGPGEQFF,TGCGCCAGCAGCCAAGATTTGGGGACAGCAGGCCCCGGAGAGCAGTTCTTC
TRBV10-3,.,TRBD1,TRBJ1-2,CAISLAGGDYGYTF,TGTGCCATCAGCTTGGCAGGGGGCGACTATGGCTACACCTTC
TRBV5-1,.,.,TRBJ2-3,CASSRDTRTDTQYF,TGCGCCAGCAGCCGGGACACCCGCACAGATACGCAGTATTTT
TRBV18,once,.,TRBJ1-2,CASSEGLSNGYTF,TGTGCCAGCTCAGAGGGACTGTCTAATGGCTACACCTTC
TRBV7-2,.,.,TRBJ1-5,CASSYRGGNQPQHF,TGTGCCAGCAGCTACCGAGGGGGTAATCAGCCCCAGCATTTT
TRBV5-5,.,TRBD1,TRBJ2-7,CASSLIQGHEQYF,TGTGCCAGCAGCTTAATACAGGGGCACGAGCAGTACTTC
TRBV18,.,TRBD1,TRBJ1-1,CASSGRDSYTEAFF,TGTGCCAGCTCAGGCCGGGACAGCTACACTGAAGCTTTCTTT
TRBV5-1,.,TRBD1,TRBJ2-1,CASSPGQGRNNEQFF,TGCGCCAGCAGCCCCGGACAGGGACGGAACAATGAGCAGTTCTTC
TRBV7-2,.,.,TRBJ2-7,CASRRMEGSRYEQYF,TGTGCCAGCCGCCGAATGGAAGGGAGCAGATACGAGCAGTACTTC
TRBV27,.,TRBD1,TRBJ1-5,CASRSRGLNQPQHF,TGTGCCAGCAGGAGCAGGGGGCTGAATCAGCCCCAGCATTTT
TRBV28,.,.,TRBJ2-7,CATRGTFEQYF,TGTGCCACCCGGGGGACTTTCGAGCAGTACTTC
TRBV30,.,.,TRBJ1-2,CAWSADYGYTF,TGTGCCTGGAGTGCCGACTATGGCTACACCTTC
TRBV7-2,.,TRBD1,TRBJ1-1,CASSNPKMTGFLTYTEAFF,TGTGCCAGCAGCAACCCAAAAATGACAGGGTTCCTCACCTACACTGAAGCTTTCTTT
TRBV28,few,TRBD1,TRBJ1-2,CASSLGDRAHTF,TGTGCCAGCAGTTTAGGGGACAGGGCCCACACCTTC